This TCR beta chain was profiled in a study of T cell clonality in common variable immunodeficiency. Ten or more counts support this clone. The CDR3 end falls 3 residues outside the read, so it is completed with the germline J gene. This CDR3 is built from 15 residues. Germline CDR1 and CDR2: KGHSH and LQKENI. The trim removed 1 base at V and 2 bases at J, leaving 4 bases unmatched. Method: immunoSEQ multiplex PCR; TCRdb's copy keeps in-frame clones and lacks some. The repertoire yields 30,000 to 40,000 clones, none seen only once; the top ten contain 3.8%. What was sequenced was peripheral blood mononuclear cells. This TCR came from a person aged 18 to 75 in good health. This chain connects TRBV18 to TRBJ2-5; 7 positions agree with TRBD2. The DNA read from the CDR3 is TGTGCCAGCTCACCACGCCTAGCGGATCAAGAGACC. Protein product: CASSPRLADQET. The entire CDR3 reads CASSPRLADQETQYF.